These 19 T cell receptor beta chains share one sample of origin, sequenced in a study of blood T cell repertoires in COVID-19. The data were produced by immunoSEQ multiplex PCR, yet TCRdb's version contains in-frame clones alone and is incomplete. Here the sample spans around 81,000 clones, around nine tenths being singletons. The sequencing input was peripheral blood. The receptors here all came from a woman between 55 and 75 years old with acute or convalescent COVID-19.

The V gene is TRBV12-3 or TRBV12-4, the J gene TRBJ1-5, with TRBD1 matching 8 bases. The CDR3 has 13 residues. The V and J ends lost 4 bases and 9 bases, in that order; junction bases with no gene match: 5. The CDR3 coding sequence is TGTGCCAGCAGTTCAGGGGGCTGGGGGCCCCAGCATTTT. This encodes CASSSGGWGPQHF.

CDR3 residues: CASSLAAGAGTEAFF. The CDR3 DNA sequence: TGTGCCAGCAGCTTAGCCGCGGGGGCAGGGACTGAAGCTTTCTTT. The V and J genes are TRBV11-2 and TRBJ1-1; tentative D call: TRBD1 (6 bases). Trimming stripped 1 base from V and 5 bases from J, with 14 bases between. Germline CDR1 and CDR2: SGHAT and FQNNGV. CDR3 length: 15 amino acids. The full variable domain, completed using reference TRBV11-2 and TRBJ1-1, is EAGVAQSPRYKIIEKRQSVAFWCNPISGHATLYWYQQILGQGPKLLIQFQNNGVVDDSQLPKDRFSAERLKGVDSTLKIQPAKLEDSAVYLCASSLAAGAGTEAFFGQGTRLTVV.

The chain joins TRBV24-1 to TRBJ2-3; 7 positions match TRBD2. The CDR3 spans 16 residues. In germline, CDR1 is KGHDR, CDR2 SFDVKD. The V gene end was trimmed by 4 bases and the J gene end by 4 bases; junction bases not matched to a gene: 10. The CDR3 reads CATSERTGGSADTQYF. The CDR3, as DNA: TGTGCCACCAGTGAAAGAACTGGCGGGAGCGCAGATACGCAGTATTTT.

This chain links TRBV6-6 with TRBJ1-1; D ambiguous. Trimming cost V 6 bases and J 3 bases, with 14 bases left between them. This CDR3 region has 14 residues. Germline V gene data show CDR1 as MNHNY and CDR2 as SVGAGI (reference sequence). The CDR3 here is CASSLPQAHTEAFF. CDR3 DNA sequence: TGTGCCAGCAGCCTCCCCCAGGCTCACACTGAAGCTTTCTTT.

This chain uses TRBV9 with TRBJ1-4, with 8 bases identical to TRBD1. CDR3 size: 17 residues. With 0 bases clipped from V and 3 bases from J, the junction kept 7 bases outside the gene matches. The germline V gene has CDR1 SGDLS and CDR2 YYNGEE. As DNA, the CDR3 is TGTGCCAGCAGCGTAGGGACAGGGTCAGGAGCTAATGAAAAACTGTTTTTT. Translation: CASSVGTGSGANEKLFF.

This clone has only one observation. The genes are TRBV4-1 and TRBJ1-2, with 12 bases that match TRBD1. CDR1 MGHRA and CDR2 YSYEKL come from the germline V gene. This CDR3 spans 15 amino acids. With 4 bases clipped from V and 8 bases from J, the junction kept 8 bases outside the gene matches. The CDR3 loop is CASSPPGQGAKGYTF. For the CDR3, the DNA is TGCGCCAGCAGCCCTCCGGGACAGGGGGCAAAGGGCTACACCTTC.

The J gene is TRBJ1-6, the V gene TRBV7-2, with D perhaps matching TRBD1 (5 bases). The V gene's germline CDR1 is SGHTA and CDR2 FQGNSA. Trimming stripped 2 bases from V and 8 bases from J, with 13 bases between. This CDR3 comprises 15 residues. The chain's CDR3 is CASSLRGRVDSPLHF. The CDR3 region has the DNA TGTGCCAGCAGCTTAAGGGGCAGGGTAGATTCACCCCTCCACTTT.

The chain combines TRBV30 with TRBJ2-7; the match to TRBD1 covers 7 bases. CDR3 length: 13 residues. With V trimmed by 3 bases and J by 9 bases, 11 bases remained unmatched. Germline lookup yields CDR1 GTSNPN and CDR2 SVGIG (reference sequence). CDR3 sequence reads: CAWSHRQGSGQYF. The CDR3, as DNA: TGTGCCTGGAGCCATCGACAGGGTTCAGGGCAGTACTTC.

The chain is built from TRBV7-9 and TRBJ1-4; TRBD1 is a possible D gene (6 bases). V dropped 5 bases and J dropped 1 base, with 11 bases sitting between them. From germline, CDR1 is SEHNR and CDR2 FQNEAQ (reference sequence). The CDR3 is 15 residues long. For the CDR3, the DNA is TGTGCCAGCAGCAACCCGACAGGAACTAATGAAAAACTGTTTTTT. Protein sequence: CASSNPTGTNEKLFF.

V usage is TRBV3-1 (or the pseudogene TRBV3-2) and J usage is TRBJ1-2; D is possibly TRBD1 (5 bases). The CDR3 is 13 residues long. Trimming pared 8 bases from V and 8 bases from J, leaving 18 bases between. Germline V gene sequence: CDR1 LGHDT, CDR2 YNNKEL (reference sequence). CDR3 sequence: CASPRWGGGGYTF. The CDR3, as DNA: TGTGCCAGCCCCCGGTGGGGGGGAGGGGGCTACACCTTC.

The chain recombines TRBV29-1 with TRBJ2-1; D gene ambiguous. Germline V gives CDR1 SQVTM, CDR2 ANQGSEA. There are 12 residues in the CDR3. The V end was cut by 3 bases, the J end by 6 bases, with 9 bases between. The CDR3 reads CSVDYQPNEQFF. DNA for the CDR3: TGCAGCGTTGACTACCAACCCAATGAGCAGTTCTTC.

To note about this clone: Different DNA sequences within this sample yield the same CDR3. This chain connects TRBV9 to TRBJ1-1, with D uncertain. Germline V lookup: CDR1 SGDLS, CDR2 YYNGEE. This CDR3 is built from 13 residues. Trimming removed 0 bases at V and 1 base at J, with 4 bases between. The CDR3 DNA is TGTGCCAGCAGCGTAGCAGGGAACACTGAAGCTTTCTTT. It is translated as CASSVAGNTEAFF.

The rearrangement uses TRBV28 and TRBJ2-7; no firm D call. There are 15 residues in the CDR3. Germline V lookup: CDR1 MDHEN, CDR2 SYDVKM. V lost 2 bases, J lost 0 bases, and 11 bases lay in between. Written as DNA, the CDR3 is TGTGCCAGCAGTTTAGGGCGTCCCAGCTCCTACGAGCAGTACTTC. It translates to CASSLGRPSSYEQYF.

In DNA form, the CDR3 reads TGTGCCAGCAGCTTGAGCAATTTCCGATCGGGTGAGCAGTTCTTC. Translated: CASSLSNFRSGEQFF. This chain links TRBV7-3 with TRBJ2-1; the D is unclear. CDR1 is SGHTA and CDR2 is FQGTGA in the germline V gene. This CDR3 has 15 amino acids. The V gene lost 3 bases and the J gene lost 9 bases, with 18 bases spanning the gap.

CDR3 amino acids: CASSTLGQGSGNTIYF. The CDR3 coding sequence is TGTGCCAGCAGCACCCTGGGACAGGGAAGCGGAAACACCATATATTTT. The chain carries TRBV7-2 and TRBJ1-3; TRBD1 matches 9 bases. Looked up from germline, CDR1 is SGHTA and CDR2 is FQGNSA. V was clipped by 5 bases and J by 4 bases; unmatched bases: 9. This CDR3 comprises 16 residues.

V usage is TRBV10-1 and J usage is TRBJ1-2; D uncertain. Germline V lookup: CDR1 WNHNN, CDR2 SYGVQD (reference sequence). This CDR3 has 12 residues. Trimming cost V 8 bases and J 8 bases, with 15 bases left between them. The CDR3 DNA sequence: TGCGCCAGCCCGCCGGAGAATGGGGGCTACACCTTC. This sequence encodes CASPPENGGYTF.

This clone showed up just once. The rearrangement links TRBV11-2 to TRBJ1-1, with a possible D match to TRBD1 (6 bases). The CDR3 has 13 amino acids. Trimming removed 2 bases from V and 4 bases from J, with 8 bases in between. Germline-derived CDR1 and CDR2 are SGHAT and FQNNGV. The CDR3 DNA follows: TGTGCCAGCAGCTTAACGGACAGCACTGAAGCTTTCTTT. This codes for CASSLTDSTEAFF.

The sample holds one count of this clone. The V call is TRBV6-2 or TRBV6-3, the J call TRBJ1-2; a possible D gene is TRBD1 (6 bases). V lost 4 bases and J 8 bases, leaving 14 bases between the germline ends. The CDR3 is 13 residues long. Germline V lookup: CDR1 MNHEY, CDR2 SVGEGT. The CDR3 DNA reads as TGTGCCAGCAGTTTCAGGGGCGCCGAGGGCTACACCTTC. It codes for CASSFRGAEGYTF.

The chain employs TRBV25-1 and TRBJ2-3; 9 positions match TRBD1. V was clipped by 3 bases and J by 5 bases; unmatched bases: 15. There are 18 residues in the CDR3. CDR1 MGHDK and CDR2 SYGVNS come from the germline V gene. The CDR3 DNA reads TGTGCCAGCAGTGACCCCACCTCAATGACAGGGGGAATAGATACGCAGTATTTT. Protein product: CASSDPTSMTGGIDTQYF.